These 23 T cell receptor beta chains were all obtained from the same sample, sequenced in a study of T cell repertoires in cytomegalovirus infection. One entry per CDR3 protein results from TCRdb running MiXCR on the reads. The sample includes hundreds of thousands of distinct CDR3 sequences, around 9.5% seen only once; the top ten take about 4.5%. The sample taken for sequencing was PBMCs. The receptors here all came from a human donor in good health (CMV status not recorded). Some clones in this sample may be carry-over from other donors' samples.

This clonotype was seen a handful of times. At one boundary the junction diverges from the germline segment, which might be a read error. The V gene is TRBV4-1, the J gene TRBJ2-1, with TRBD2 matching over 7 bases. Germline V gene lookup returns CDR1 MGHRA and CDR2 YSYEKL. The length of the CDR3 is 13 residues. This CDR3 reads CASSQDGRNEQFF. The DNA of the CDR3 is TGTGCCAGCAGCCAAGACGGGAGGAATGAGCAGTTCTTC.

This clonotype was picked up a small number of times. The rearrangement links TRBV7-4 to TRBJ2-5, with 11 bases fitting TRBD1. Germline lookup yields CDR1 SGHVT and CDR2 SQSDAQ. V dropped 5 bases and J dropped 5; count of bases not matched to a gene: 7. The CDR3 has 15 amino acids. CDR3 in amino acids: CASSTGQGAVETQYF. The CDR3 DNA reads TGTGCCAGCAGCACCGGACAGGGGGCGGTTGAGACCCAGTACTTC.

This clonotype was seen more than once but under ten times. The chain is built from TRBV4-3 and TRBJ2-1; 9 nucleotides match TRBD2. The V and J ends lost 0 bases and 8 bases, in that order; junction bases with no gene match: 20. CDR3 length: 20 residues. Germline-derived CDR1 and CDR2 are LGHNA and YSLEER. The CDR3 nucleotides are TGCGCCAGCAGCCAAGAGAGTCCAGGGGGGGGCGGGAGGGCCCTTTATGAGCAGTTCTTC. Translation gives CASSQESPGGGGRALYEQFF.

The V and J genes are TRBV29-1 and TRBJ1-5; 9 bases agree with TRBD1. V shed 7 bases and J 6 bases; nucleotides not matched to a gene: 7. The length of the CDR3 is 13 residues. Germline V CDR1 and CDR2: SQVTM, ANQGSEA. CDR3 residues: CSAGTGLGQPQHF. CDR3 DNA sequence: TGCAGCGCAGGGACAGGGCTGGGTCAGCCCCAGCATTTT.

The rearrangement uses TRBV11-2 and TRBJ1-4; tentatively, D is TRBD1 (5 bases). The CDR3 consists of 16 residues. Germline-derived CDR1 and CDR2 are SGHAT and FQNNGV. V shed 8 bases and J shed 11 bases, with 27 bases lying between them. The chain's CDR3 is CASRGLGASDAGKLFF. The CDR3 DNA follows: TGTGCCAGCCGTGGGCTTGGGGCATCTGATGCCGGGAAACTGTTTTTT.

Ten or more counts support this clonotype. The V and J genes are TRBV7-2 and TRBJ1-5, with 8 bases matching TRBD1. Germline-derived CDR1 and CDR2 are SGHTA and FQGNSA. The V gene end was trimmed by 4 bases and the J gene end by 6 bases; junction bases not matched to a gene: 5. This CDR3 region has 14 residues. In DNA form, the CDR3 reads TGTGCCAGCAGCTCCCAGGGGGCTGGTCAGCCCCAGCATTTT. Encoded protein: CASSSQGAGQPQHF.

This clonotype was counted ten times or more. This chain connects TRBV7-2 to TRBJ2-7, with D perhaps TRBD1 (6 bases). V dropped 3 bases and J dropped 2 bases, with 11 bases sitting between them. CDR3 length: 14 residues. Germline values: CDR1 SGHTA, CDR2 FQGNSA. CDR3 in amino acids: CASSFTGPPYEQYF. CDR3 nucleotides: TGTGCCAGCAGCTTTACAGGGCCTCCCTACGAGCAGTACTTC.

Only a few counts were recorded for this clonotype. The chain couples TRBV7-9 to TRBJ1-3; D gene ambiguous. The V end lost 4 bases, the J end lost 2 bases, and 12 bases lay between the germline ends. Germline V gene lookup returns CDR1 SEHNR and CDR2 FQNEAQ (reference sequence). The CDR3 runs 15 residues. For the CDR3, the DNA is TGTGCCAGCAGCTCGACTGAGCTTACTGGAAACACCATATATTTT. It is translated as CASSSTELTGNTIYF.

This clonotype was detected a few times. The chain carries TRBV7-9 and TRBJ2-5; D is possibly TRBD1 (5 bases). V lost 7 bases to trimming and J lost 3 bases, with 12 bases between them. Germline V gives CDR1 SEHNR, CDR2 FQNEAQ (reference sequence). CDR3 length equals 13 residues. The CDR3 spells CASIGAGKETQYF. CDR3 bases: TGTGCCAGCATTGGGGCAGGGAAAGAGACCCAGTACTTC.

Only a few counts were recorded for this clonotype. This sequence joins TRBV28 and TRBJ2-2, with D uncertain. Germline CDR1 reads MDHEN; CDR2 reads SYDVKM. The CDR3 extends over 16 amino acids. V was trimmed by 2 bases and J by 1 base, leaving 11 bases between them. CDR3 DNA: TGTGCCAGCAGTTTAGGGCTGTGGGAGAACACCGGGGAGCTGTTTTTT. Its protein product is CASSLGLWENTGELFF.

This clonotype was observed at least ten times. The CDR3: CAGTSGSSGTGELFF. CDR3 bases: TGTGCTGGGACTAGCGGAAGTTCGGGCACCGGGGAGCTGTTTTTT. The genes are TRBV6-1 and TRBJ2-2; 11 positions match TRBD2. Germline CDR1 and CDR2: MNHNS and SASEGT. The CDR3 length is 15 residues.

Ten or more counts support this clonotype. This chain uses TRBV6-2 or TRBV6-3 with TRBJ2-7; a possible D gene is TRBD2 (5 bases). CDR1 is MNHEY, CDR2 SVGEGT, per germline. V shed 5 bases and J shed 4 bases, with 18 bases lying between them. This CDR3 has 15 residues. Written as DNA, the CDR3 is TGTGCCAGCAGTCTACGGGATCTCCTGGTTTACGAGCAGTACTTC. This translates into CASSLRDLLVYEQYF.

This clonotype was picked up many times. The gene calls are TRBV7-2 and TRBJ2-7; no reliable D call. This CDR3 is built from 15 residues. Germline V gene data show CDR1 as SGHTA and CDR2 as FQGNSA. Trimming pared 2 bases from V and 2 bases from J, leaving 13 bases between. CDR3 in amino acids: CASSLIADQTYEQYF. The DNA of the CDR3 is TGTGCCAGCAGCTTAATTGCCGACCAGACCTACGAGCAGTACTTC.

This chain connects TRBV28 to TRBJ1-2; a weak D match, TRBD1 (6 bases). Trimming pared 4 bases from V and 8 bases from J, leaving 17 bases between. Germline V gene lookup returns CDR1 MDHEN and CDR2 SYDVKM. The CDR3 is made up of 14 amino acids. This CDR3 is CASSWGAARWGYTF. As DNA, the CDR3 is TGTGCCAGCAGTTGGGGGGCAGCTCGTTGGGGCTACACCTTC.

J is TRBJ2-3 and V is TRBV6-2 or TRBV6-3; D is possibly TRBD2 (6 bases). The V gene lost 1 base and the J gene lost 5 bases, with 22 bases spanning the gap. The CDR3 is 18 residues long. The germline CDR1 and CDR2 sequences are MNHEY and SVGEGT. CDR3 bases: TGTGCCAGCAGTTACTTACGGGGAGGCGGGGCTCCTCAAGATACGCAGTATTTT. As protein: CASSYLRGGGAPQDTQYF.

This clonotype came up many times. The chain uses TRBV6-5 and TRBJ2-2, with TRBD2 as a possible D gene (7 bases). V was pared by 6 bases and J by 4 bases, with 18 bases between. This CDR3 region has 16 residues. Germline-derived CDR1 and CDR2 are MNHEY and SVGAGI. CDR3 in DNA: TGTGCCAGCAGCCCCAGGTTGCGGGGGCTCACCGGGGAGCTGTTTTTT. Encoded protein: CASSPRLRGLTGELFF.

This clonotype was recorded a few times. V gene TRBV7-2 combines with J gene TRBJ2-5; unclear D gene. There are 11 residues in the CDR3. Trimming cost V 1 base and J 9 bases, with 6 bases left between them. CDR1 is SGHTA and CDR2 is FQGNSA in the germline V gene. The CDR3 here is CASSLGTAQYF. DNA of the CDR3: TGTGCCAGCAGCTTAGGGACGGCCCAGTACTTC.

At least ten counts were recorded for this clonotype. The chain links TRBV12-3 or TRBV12-4 to TRBJ2-3; the D call may be TRBD1 or TRBD2 (6 bases each). This CDR3 contains 15 residues. Trimming took 4 bases from V and 4 from J, leaving 15 bases between them. This chain's CDR3 is CASSSQGLPPDTQYF. The CDR3 DNA is TGTGCCAGCAGTTCACAGGGACTCCCCCCAGATACGCAGTATTTT.

This clonotype was seen at least ten times. The chain links TRBV7-2 to TRBJ1-2; 7 bases line up with TRBD1. Trimming took 3 bases from V and 0 from J; bases not matched to a gene: 7. There are 16 residues in the CDR3. CDR1 and CDR2 from the germline V gene are SGHTA and FQGNSA. The CDR3 loop is CASSFQTGAANYGYTF. The CDR3 DNA reads TGTGCCAGCAGCTTCCAAACAGGGGCTGCTAACTATGGCTACACCTTC.

The J gene is TRBJ1-5, the V gene TRBV19, with no clear D. Germline CDR1 and CDR2: LNHDA and SQIVND (reference sequence). V lost 7 bases and J lost 2, with 15 bases in between. The CDR3 has 15 residues. The CDR3: CASKTPRAGNQPQHF. CDR3 DNA: TGTGCCAGTAAAACACCTCGCGCGGGCAATCAGCCCCAGCATTTT.

V and J are TRBV6-1 and TRBJ2-1, with D possibly matching TRBD2 (6 bases). Germline CDR1 reads MNHNS; CDR2 reads SASEGT. This CDR3 region has 16 residues. Trimming pared 6 bases from V and 3 bases from J, leaving 18 bases between. The CDR3: CASRGERVLYYNEQFF. Here the CDR3 DNA reads TGTGCCAGCAGGGGGGAGCGGGTCCTTTACTACAATGAGCAGTTCTTC.

The rearrangement joins TRBV4-1 to TRBJ1-4; D not resolved. This CDR3 is built from 15 residues. Germline CDR1 MGHRA, CDR2 YSYEKL. The V gene lost 0 bases and the J gene lost 8 bases, with 13 bases spanning the gap. The CDR3 is CASSQDNMGSEKLFF. The CDR3 nucleotides read TGCGCCAGCAGCCAAGATAACATGGGGTCAGAAAAACTGTTTTTT.

J is TRBJ1-5 and V is TRBV6-5; D remains ambiguous. Germline assignment: CDR1 MNHEY and CDR2 SVGAGI. The CDR3 has 13 amino acids. The V gene lost 4 bases and the J gene lost 6 bases, with 10 bases spanning the gap. CDR3 loop: CASSLGTSQPQHF. The CDR3 DNA is TGTGCCAGCAGTTTAGGCACCAGTCAGCCCCAGCATTTT.